This T cell receptor beta chain was sequenced in a study of blood T cell repertoires in COVID-19. About the research overall: There were acute and convalescent COVID-19 samples, and they came from the United States, Italy and Spain.

In germline, CDR1 is KGHDR, CDR2 SFDVKD. V shed 9 bases and J shed 2 bases, with 12 bases lying between them. This CDR3 spans 13 amino acids. As processed by the authors: Reference gene primer amplification gave estimated nucleated cell counts. TCRdb keeps only in-frame clones here, not all; method: immunoSEQ multiplex PCR. V, J and clone size are taken as reported in that table, and D and trimming were inferred from the DNA itself. The sample includes under 200,000 clones, around four fifths of them seen just once. The sequence was collected from a man in his 70s with acute or convalescent COVID-19. V gene TRBV24-1 combines with J gene TRBJ1-2; D might be TRBD1 (5 bases). The sequencing input was peripheral blood. The CDR3 region has the DNA TGTGCCACCTCCGGGAGGGGCAACTATGGCTACACCTTC. It specifies CATSGRGNYGYTF.